Each of the 18 T cell receptor beta chains below was sequenced from the same sample in a study of blood T cell repertoires in COVID-19. TCRdb's copy holds only in-frame clones and misses some; the assay was immunoSEQ multiplex PCR. The table shows under 300,000 clones, with about nine tenths occurring only once. The specimen was PBMCs or T cells enriched from blood (not recorded which). These receptors came from a woman aged 60-75 years who had recovered from COVID-19.

The chain joins TRBV10-3 to TRBJ1-3; D might be TRBD1 (6 bases). The germline gives CDR1 ENHRY, CDR2 SYGVKD. Trimming removed 7 bases from V and 7 bases from J, with 14 bases in between. CDR3 length equals 13 residues. CDR3 nucleotide sequence: TGTGCCATCACGTCAGGGGAAAGGAACACCATATATTTT. Its protein product is CAITSGERNTIYF.

This chain links TRBV29-1 with TRBJ1-5; no clear D. The CDR3 loop spans 13 amino acids. V lost 5 bases to trimming and J lost 2 bases, with 10 bases between them. Germline CDR1 SQVTM, CDR2 ANQGSEA. The CDR3: CSVRGSGNQPQHF. As DNA, the CDR3 is TGCAGCGTTCGAGGCTCGGGCAATCAGCCCCAGCATTTT.

V and J are TRBV19 and TRBJ1-1; TRBD1 might be the D (6 bases). Germline V gene lookup returns CDR1 LNHDA and CDR2 SQIVND (reference sequence). Trimming left V 2 bases short and J 1 base short, with 17 bases between. This CDR3 is built from 17 residues. CDR3 in DNA: TGTGCCAGTAGTATATTGGGTCGAGCAGGGGCGAACACTGAAGCTTTCTTT. Its protein product is CASSILGRAGANTEAFF. Variable domain in full (rest from reference TRBV19 and TRBJ1-1): DGGITQSPKYLFRKEGQNVTLSCEQNLNHDAMYWYRQDPGQGLRLIYYSQIVNDFQKGDIAEGYSVSREKKESFPLTVTSAQKNPTAFYLCASSILGRAGANTEAFFGQGTRLTVV.

The chain uses TRBV4-1 and TRBJ1-2; D might be TRBD1 (5 bases). Germline V CDR1 and CDR2: MGHRA, YSYEKL. V gave up 3 bases and J gave up 2 bases, with 16 bases separating them. The CDR3 loop spans 16 amino acids. DNA of the CDR3: TGCGCCAGCAGCCACAACTCTAGGGGTGCCAACTATGGCTACACCTTC. Translated: CASSHNSRGANYGYTF.

This rearrangement joins TRBV30 to TRBJ2-3, with 9 positions matching TRBD2. Per the germline V gene, CDR1 is GTSNPN and CDR2 is SVGIG (reference sequence). This CDR3 is 16 amino acids long. J was trimmed by 2 bases and V by 5 bases; bases with no gene match: 11. DNA of the CDR3: TGTGCCTGGGGGACCCTTCTAGCGGGGATCACAGATACGCAGTATTTT. Residues: CAWGTLLAGITDTQYF.

The CDR3 region has the DNA TGTGCCAGCAGCTTCCTCGGGACATTAAACACCGGGGAGCTGTTTTTT. Amino acid sequence: CASSFLGTLNTGELFF. The rearrangement uses TRBV5-6 and TRBJ2-2; perhaps TRBD1 as D (6 bases). This CDR3 region has 16 residues. V lost 2 bases and J lost 2, with 13 bases in between. Germline-derived CDR1 and CDR2 are SGHDT and YYEEEE.

This chain links TRBV9 with TRBJ1-3; D is uncertain. The CDR3 has 16 residues. Trimming removed 0 bases from V and 1 base from J, with 11 bases in between. Germline V gives CDR1 SGDLS, CDR2 YYNGEE. The CDR3 nucleotides are TGTGCCAGCAGCGTAGACACCTCGACATCTGGAAACACCATATATTTT. Translated: CASSVDTSTSGNTIYF.

The chain recombines TRBV30 with TRBJ1-2, with D maybe TRBD1 (6 bases). The germline V gene encodes CDR1 GTSNPN and CDR2 SVGIG (reference sequence). The CDR3 runs 13 residues. V shed 4 bases and J shed 5 bases, with 14 bases lying between them. The CDR3 DNA sequence: TGTGCCTGGAAACTTGGGGGCGCTTATGGCTACACCTTC. Protein: CAWKLGGAYGYTF.

The V and J genes are TRBV5-4 and TRBJ2-7; D not certain. Germline CDR1 SGHNT, CDR2 YYREEE (reference sequence). Trimming shortened V by 9 bases and J by 3 bases, and 16 bases separated the two germline ends. The CDR3 totals 13 residues. The chain's CDR3 is CATKLNTVYEQYF. The CDR3 nucleotides are TGTGCCACCAAGCTTAACACAGTCTACGAGCAGTACTTC.

The V gene is TRBV12-5, the J gene TRBJ2-1; possibly TRBD2 for D (5 bases). Trimming left V 2 bases short and J 2 bases short, with 13 bases between. The CDR3 contains 16 residues. Germline loops: CDR1 LGHNT, CDR2 FRNRAP. CDR3 region: CASGLMFQRPYNEQFF. The CDR3 DNA reads as TGTGCTAGTGGTTTGATGTTCCAGCGGCCCTACAATGAGCAGTTCTTC.

The V gene is TRBV7-6, the J gene TRBJ1-4; 7 bases agree with TRBD1. V trimming: 6 bases; J trimming: 5 bases; junction bases outside the gene matches: 9. Germline CDR1 SGHVS, CDR2 FNYEAQ. This CDR3 region has 15 residues. The CDR3 nucleotides are TGTGCCAGCAGTTTATGGGACAGAAGAAATGAAAAACTGTTTTTT. It encodes CASSLWDRRNEKLFF. The full variable domain, in which reference TRBV7-6 and TRBJ1-4 provide the parts outside the CDR3, is GAGVSQSPRYKVTKRGQDVALRCDPISGHVSLYWYRQALGQGPEFLTYFNYEAQQDKSGLPNDRFSAERPEGSISTLTIQRTEQRDSAMYRCASSLWDRRNEKLFFGSGTQLSVL.

The J gene is TRBJ2-2, the V gene TRBV5-1; 7 positions agree with TRBD1. Germline V gene sequence: CDR1 SGHRS, CDR2 YFSETQ. This CDR3 spans 15 amino acids. The V and J ends lost 3 bases and 6 bases, in that order; junction bases with no gene match: 8. The CDR3 sequence: CASSSQTGTPGELFF. The CDR3 DNA follows: TGCGCCAGCAGCTCCCAGACAGGGACCCCCGGGGAGCTGTTTTTT.

This chain joins TRBV28 and TRBJ2-7; TRBD2 matches at 8 bases. Per the germline V gene, CDR1 is MDHEN and CDR2 is SYDVKM. The CDR3 has 12 amino acids. DNA for the CDR3: TGTGCTCTTAGCGGGAACGGGGGCGAGCAGTACTTC. This sequence encodes CALSGNGGEQYF. The complete variable domain, with remaining parts taken from reference TRBV28 and TRBJ2-7, reads DVKVTQSSRYLVKRTGEKVFLECVQDMDHENMFWYRQDPGLGLRLIYFSYDVKMKEKGDIPEGYSVSREKKERFSLILESASTNQTSMYLCALSGNGGEQYFGPGTRLTVT.

The V and J genes are TRBV21-1 and TRBJ2-3; TRBD2 is taken as the D call from the table, unchecked against the DNA. TRBV21-1 is assigned pseudogene status. CDR3 length: 16 amino acids. CDR3 residues: CASSKAPSGILDTQYF. DNA for the CDR3: TGTGCCAGCAGCAAAGCGCCTAGCGGGATCCTAGATACGCAGTATTTT.

The rearrangement links TRBV5-5 to TRBJ1-2, with D tentatively TRBD1 (6 bases). The CDR3 contains 13 residues. In germline, CDR1 is SGHKS, CDR2 YYEKEE (reference sequence). Trimming took 0 bases from V and 6 from J, leaving 9 bases between them. In nucleotides, the CDR3 is TGTGCCAGCAGCTTGGACAGGGTCGATGGCTACACCTTC. It translates to CASSLDRVDGYTF.

V and J are TRBV20-1 and TRBJ2-1; 10 nucleotides agree with TRBD2. Per the germline V gene, CDR1 is DFQATT and CDR2 is SNEGSKA (reference sequence). CDR3 length: 14 residues. J lost 7 bases, V lost 3 bases, and 6 bases had no gene match. The CDR3 loop is CSASISGGANEQFF. The CDR3 DNA reads as TGCAGTGCTAGTATCAGCGGGGGGGCGAATGAGCAGTTCTTC.

This chain uses TRBV11-2 with TRBJ2-5; D gene unclear. The CDR3 loop spans 12 amino acids. In germline, CDR1 is SGHAT, CDR2 FQNNGV. Between the trimmed V and J ends, which lost 2 bases and 4 bases, there was a span of 5 bases. The CDR3 DNA sequence: TGTGCCAGCAGCTTAATGCGAGAGACCCAGTACTTC. It yields the protein CASSLMRETQYF.

Remarks on this clone: The sample contains more than one DNA sequence encoding this CDR3. The chain couples TRBV18 to TRBJ1-4; D call uncertain. Germline loops: CDR1 KGHSH, CDR2 LQKENI. This CDR3 region has 14 residues. V was trimmed by 6 bases and J by 0 bases, leaving 8 bases between them. The CDR3: CASSPSPTNEKLFF. The CDR3 bases are TGTGCCAGCTCTCCTAGCCCAACTAATGAAAAACTGTTTTTT.